Described below is a single T cell receptor beta chain sequence and its context. From germline, CDR1 is DFQATT and CDR2 SNEGSKA (reference sequence). V was trimmed by 0 bases and J by 6 bases, leaving 15 bases between them. The CDR3 covers 15 residues. The source of the sample is a study of blood T cells in healthy people across ages. Primers used in a second PCR of about 6 to 11 cycles were a sample-barcoded 5' primer and a J-beta primer mix. MiXCR was run by TCRdb on the 5' RACE reads, yielding one entry per CDR3 protein. The sample has around 750,000 distinct CDR3 sequences, approximately 53% seen once.

The chain employs TRBV20-1 and TRBJ1-5; D is possibly TRBD1 (6 bases). Material: blood. The sequence was obtained from a man older than 75 in good health. The CDR3 DNA is TGCAGTGCTAGAGATCCGTCCAGGGGAAGTCAGCCCCAGCATTTT. The encoded protein is CSARDPSRGSQPQHF.